This TCR beta chain was documented in a study of graft-versus-host responses after intestinal transplantation. The germline V gene encodes CDR1 SGDLS and CDR2 YYNGEE. Trimming removed 8 bases from V and 7 bases from J; junction bases left unmatched: 6. The CDR3 loop spans 13 amino acids. Comments on this clone: The target antigen is unknown.

Some clones are missing from TCRdb's copy, which holds only in-frame ones; the method was immunoSEQ multiplex PCR. The table has tens of thousands of clones, approximately 90% seen once; the top ten hold 7.6%. V gene TRBV9 combines with J gene TRBJ1-6; 7 nucleotides line up with TRBD1. This specimen was unstimulated CD8+ T cells sorted from spleen or lymph node cells, taken before transplant. The clonotype was recovered from a human donor who was the organ donor for an intestinal transplant. The CDR3 loop is CASQGVGNSPLHF. DNA for the CDR3: TGTGCCAGTCAGGGGGTCGGAAATTCACCCCTCCACTTT. The whole variable domain, remainder taken from reference TRBV9 and TRBJ1-6, is DSGVTQTPKHLITATGQRVTLRCSPRSGDLSVYWYQQSLDQGLQFLIQYYNGEERAKGNILERFSAQQFPDLHSELNLSSLELGDSALYFCASQGVGNSPLHFGNGTRLTVT.